The present entry profiles one T cell receptor beta chain with its context. Its antigen target is currently unknown. Per-base quality was not reported, and no clone a single base away is much larger than it. The cysteine opens and the phenylalanine closes a CDR3 of 16 amino acids. Only the CDR3 DNA stays, 48 bases, in frame from base 1. From V the trimming removes 6 bases and from J it removes 7 bases, while the gene matches leave 9 bases of the junction unaccounted for. CDR1 SGHRS and CDR2 YFSETQ were looked up in the germline V gene. Enrolling through a virtual design, the prospective study's participants ranged in age from roughly 18 to 89 years and lived across roughly 23 United States geographic areas. In the prospective study, cohorts were assigned on the basis of participant-reported clinical history obtained from a screening survey and a study questionnaire. Recovered participants in ImmuneRACE Cohort 3 were defined as having two consecutive negative NP/OP PCR tests, clearance from a healthcare professional, or resolution of symptoms. In the prospective study, mobile phlebotomists collected whole blood, serum and a nasopharyngeal or oropharyngeal swab from each participant. Participants in the prospective study had the option to provide additional blood draws and questionnaires over a 2-month period. Blood samples from the prospective study were shipped frozen or at room temperature prior to DNA extraction.

TCRbeta CDR3 regions were amplified from genomic DNA by means of the immunoSEQ Assay, a bias-controlled multiplex PCR. Per the source publication's procedure: Nucleated cell counts per sample were estimated from amplification of reference gene primers within the assay. To quantify the absolute abundance of each unique TCRbeta CDR3 rearrangement, sequence reads were collapsed and filtered. Productive Simpson clonality was computed per sample as the square root of Simpson's diversity index over productive rearrangements. The source is immuneACCESS, and TCRdb retained only in-frame sequences with V and J called. Part of the clones is not carried over; for the studies checked, unresolved V genes explain less than half of this, and the remainder is unexplained. V and J calls and clone size are given by that table; D and trimming were obtained from the DNA. The sample table records around 450,000 clones; around 90% of these occur just once. About 0.65% of the sample rests with the top ten.

This entry belongs to a study of blood T cell repertoires in COVID-19 (dated by TCRdb to about 2020). Background for the entire study: Samples from collaborators originated in the United States, Italy and Spain and spanned both the acute and convalescent phases of COVID-19. Samples came from the ongoing ImmuneRACE study (first 160 participants) plus 1,254 subjects from 6 global collaborators. Where available, HLA class I and class II types were taken from metadata supplied by the sample provider and were not determined by assay-based typing. A de-identified subject ID, COVID-19 status, age in years and sex were almost always included in the sample metadata. The material from the prospective study consisted of cDNA or gDNA derived from T cells, B-cell-depleted T cells, or PBMCs. The repertoires were released in a freely available public database intended as a resource for research on the immune response to SARS-CoV-2. Subjects who had been exposed to COVID-19, were actively infected with it, or had recovered from it provided the deeply sampled blood TCRbeta repertoires that made up the dataset.

On the study overall, not on this receptor specifically: How much clinical and demographic metadata was included differed by source and by participant, and the metadata was provided uncurated.

This clonotype was sampled from a young woman who had recovered from COVID-19. Sequenced: PBMCs or T cells enriched from blood (not recorded which). The rearranged chain carries TRBV5-1 and TRBJ2-2; 13 bases in between match TRBD2. The CDR3: CASTPDGTSGDGELFF. The DNA sequence is as follows: TGCGCCAGCACCCCAGATGGGACTAGCGGGGACGGGGAGCTGTTTTTT.